This T cell receptor beta chain was retrieved from a study of blood T cell repertoires in COVID-19. Study background: The United States, Italy and Spain were the sources of the acute and convalescent COVID-19 samples. PBMCs, B-cell-depleted T cells, or T cells were the source of the cDNA or gDNA that made up the material.

Sequencing was performed with immunoSEQ multiplex PCR; in TCRdb, only in-frame clones are kept and a portion is missing. The sample lists hundreds of thousands of clones, approximately 91% seen once, with around 0.9% in the top ten. Symptom resolution, clearance, or two negative PCRs marked donors in Cohort 3 as recovered. The CDR3 has 19 residues. V shed 4 bases and J 1 base; nucleotides not matched to a gene: 10. Per the germline V gene, CDR1 is SGHAT and CDR2 is FQNNGV. The J gene is TRBJ2-2, the V gene TRBV11-2, with 12 bases that match TRBD2. Material: PBMCs or T cells enriched from blood (not recorded which). The receptor was isolated from a woman aged 25 to 39 who had recovered from COVID-19. The CDR3 here is CASSSSWTSGMRNTGELFF. The CDR3 bases are TGTGCCAGCAGCTCCTCGTGGACTAGCGGGATGAGGAACACCGGGGAGCTGTTTTTT.